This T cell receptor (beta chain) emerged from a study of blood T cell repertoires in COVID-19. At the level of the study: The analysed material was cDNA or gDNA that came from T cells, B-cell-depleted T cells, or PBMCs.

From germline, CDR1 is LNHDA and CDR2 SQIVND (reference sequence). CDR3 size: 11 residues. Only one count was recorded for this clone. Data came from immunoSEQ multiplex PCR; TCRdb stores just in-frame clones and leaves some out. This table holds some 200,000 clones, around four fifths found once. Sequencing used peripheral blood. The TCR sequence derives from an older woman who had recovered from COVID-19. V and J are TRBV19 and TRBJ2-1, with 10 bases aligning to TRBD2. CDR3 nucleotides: TGTGCGAGCGGGGGGGCCGGAGAGCAGTTCTTC. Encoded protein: CASGGAGEQFF.